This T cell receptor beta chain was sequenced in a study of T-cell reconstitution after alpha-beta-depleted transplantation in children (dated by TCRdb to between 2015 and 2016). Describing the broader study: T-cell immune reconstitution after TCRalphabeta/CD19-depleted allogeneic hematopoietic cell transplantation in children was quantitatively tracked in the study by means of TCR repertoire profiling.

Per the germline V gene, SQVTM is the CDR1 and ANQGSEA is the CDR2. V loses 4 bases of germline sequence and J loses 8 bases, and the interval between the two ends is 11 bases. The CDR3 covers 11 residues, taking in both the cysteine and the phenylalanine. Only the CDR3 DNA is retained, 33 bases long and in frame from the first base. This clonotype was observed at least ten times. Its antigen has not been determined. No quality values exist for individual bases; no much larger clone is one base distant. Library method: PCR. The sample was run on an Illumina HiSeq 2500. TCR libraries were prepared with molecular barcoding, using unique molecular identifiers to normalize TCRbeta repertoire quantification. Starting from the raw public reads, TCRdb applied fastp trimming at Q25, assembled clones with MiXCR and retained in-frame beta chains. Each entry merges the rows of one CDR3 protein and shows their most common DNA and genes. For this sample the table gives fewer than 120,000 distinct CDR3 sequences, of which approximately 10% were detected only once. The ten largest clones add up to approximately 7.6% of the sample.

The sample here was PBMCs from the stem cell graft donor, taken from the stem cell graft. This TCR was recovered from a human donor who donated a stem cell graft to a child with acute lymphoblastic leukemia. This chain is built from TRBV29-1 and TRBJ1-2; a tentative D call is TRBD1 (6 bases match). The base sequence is TGCAGCGTTGCCCAGGGGCACGGCTACACCTTC. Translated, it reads CSVAQGHGYTF.